This T cell receptor beta chain was captured in a study of T cells in Graves' hyperthyroidism and ophthalmopathy. RNA transcripts provided the source from which TCR beta CDR3 regions were amplified. In the first-round RT-PCR of the TCR CDR3, the HTBI primer set was used. TCRdb processed the multiplex PCR reads anew with MiXCR; each CDR3 protein has one entry. The profile shows about 350,000 distinct CDR3 sequences, about a sixth of them singletons. This clonotype was recorded at least ten times. The sample was blood. The origin of this receptor is a woman in her thirties or forties with Graves' ophthalmopathy.

In DNA, the CDR3 is TGTGCCAGTATGAGGACTGCTAATCAGCCCCAGCATTTT. Protein sequence: CASMRTANQPQHF. This chain uses TRBV19 with TRBJ1-5; unclear D gene. V was trimmed by 7 bases and J by 4 bases, leaving 11 bases between them. CDR3 length: 13 amino acids. Per the germline V gene, CDR1 is LNHDA and CDR2 is SQIVND (reference sequence). Filled out from reference TRBV19 and TRBJ1-5, the complete variable domain reads DGGITQSPKYLFRKEGQNVTLSCEQNLNHDAMYWYRQDPGQGLRLIYYSQIVNDFQKGDIAEGYSVSREKKESFPLTVTSAQKNPTAFYLCASMRTANQPQHFGDGTRLSIL.